This T cell receptor (beta chain) stems from a study of blood T cell repertoires in COVID-19. The CDR3 runs 15 residues. V lost 0 bases, J lost 5 bases, and 14 bases lay in between. From germline, CDR1 is SGHRS and CDR2 YFSETQ. Sequenced by immunoSEQ multiplex PCR; TCRdb stores in-frame clones only, minus some. The sample yields some 140,000 clones, around 86% seen once. The sequence was obtained from a middle-aged man with active COVID-19. The rearrangement uses TRBV5-1 and TRBJ1-2; weak D call: TRBD1 (5 bases). The specimen was peripheral blood. The chain's CDR3 is CASSLEGSSGYGYTF. The DNA of the CDR3 is TGCGCCAGCAGCTTGGAGGGGTCTTCGGGTTATGGCTACACCTTC. Based on the CDR3 plus reference TRBV5-1 and TRBJ1-2, the full variable domain is KAGVTQTPRYLIKTRGQQVTLSCSPISGHRSVSWYQQTPGQGLQFLFEYFSETQRNKGNFPGRFSGRQFSNSRSEMNVSTLELGDSALYLCASSLEGSSGYGYTFGSGTRLTVV.